These 3 T cell receptor beta chains were sequenced from one sample in a study of human T cells and chemical hapten exposure. Time point of the sample: patch test 3, about 24 weeks after DPC sensitization. The treatment is: therapeutic diphenylcyclopropenone sensitization with weekly scalp DPC. Each CDR3 protein is one row after TCRdb ran MiXCR on the RACE reads. The repertoire consists of 150,000 to 200,000 distinct CDR3 sequences, with around a quarter occurring once and the leading ten covering 2.1%. The sample in question was whole blood, obtained in connection with sensitization to the hapten diphenylcyclopropenone (DPC). Receptors originate from a woman between 18 and 29 years old with alopecia areata. Some clones in this sample may be carry-over from other donors' samples.

CDR3 sequence (DNA): TGTGCCAGCAGCTTAGCTGTCCGGTTCTACGAGCAGTACTTC. The encoded protein is CASSLAVRFYEQYF. The rearrangement links TRBV11-2 to TRBJ2-7; D uncertain. The CDR3 consists of 14 residues. Germline V CDR1 and CDR2: SGHAT, FQNNGV. The germline V and J ends were trimmed by 1 base and 3 bases, with 10 bases remaining between them.

This clonotype appeared a few times. This chain uses TRBV4-1 with TRBJ1-5; weak D call: TRBD1 (5 bases). The CDR3 is 15 amino acids. The germline CDR1 and CDR2 sequences are MGHRA and YSYEKL. V dropped 5 bases and J dropped 4 bases, with 15 bases sitting between them. Here the CDR3 DNA reads TGCGCCAGCAGCTCAACCGGGACGGTAAATCAGCCCCAGCATTTT. Its translation: CASSSTGTVNQPQHF.

The chain has TRBV9 and TRBJ2-2; 11 positions agree with TRBD2. V shed 4 bases, J shed 3 bases, and the junction held 8 bases outside the gene matches. The germline V gene encodes CDR1 SGDLS and CDR2 YYNGEE. CDR3 length: 17 amino acids. The CDR3 here is CASSSQTSGIDTGELFF. DNA of the CDR3: TGTGCCAGCAGCTCTCAGACTAGCGGGATCGACACCGGGGAGCTGTTTTTT.